This T cell receptor (beta chain) was identified during a study of cytotoxic CD8 clonotypes in ibrutinib-treated CLL. Clones were read by immunoSEQ multiplex PCR, and TCRdb kept only the in-frame ones, dropping some. The sample includes some 200,000 clones, roughly 72% of them seen just once. The germline V gene has CDR1 SGHRS and CDR2 YFSETQ. The ends lost 0 bases at V and 3 bases at J; junction bases unmatched: 6. The CDR3 covers 15 residues. The input for sequencing was PBMCs, taken after 24 months of ibrutinib treatment. This chain links TRBV5-1 with TRBJ2-7, with 7 bases lining up with TRBD2. The receptor was isolated from a human donor with chronic lymphocytic leukemia. The CDR3: CASSLGAGVFYEQYF. For the CDR3, the DNA is TGCGCCAGCAGCTTGGGGGCGGGAGTTTTCTACGAGCAGTACTTC.